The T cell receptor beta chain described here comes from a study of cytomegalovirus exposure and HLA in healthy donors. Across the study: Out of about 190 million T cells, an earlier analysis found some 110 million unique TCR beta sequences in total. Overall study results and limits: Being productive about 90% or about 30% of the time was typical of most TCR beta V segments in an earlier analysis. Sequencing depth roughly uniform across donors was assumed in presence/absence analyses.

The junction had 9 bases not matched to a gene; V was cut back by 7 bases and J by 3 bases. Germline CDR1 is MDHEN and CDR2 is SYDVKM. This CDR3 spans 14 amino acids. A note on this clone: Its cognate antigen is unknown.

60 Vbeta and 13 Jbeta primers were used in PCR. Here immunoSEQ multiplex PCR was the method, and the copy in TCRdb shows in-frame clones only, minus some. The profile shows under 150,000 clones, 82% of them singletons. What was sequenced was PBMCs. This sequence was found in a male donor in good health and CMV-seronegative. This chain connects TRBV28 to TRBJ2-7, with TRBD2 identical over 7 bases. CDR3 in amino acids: CASIPGGRIYEQYF. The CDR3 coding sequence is TGTGCCAGCATCCCCGGCGGGAGAATCTACGAGCAGTACTTC.